This T cell receptor (beta chain) was found in a study of spatial heterogeneity in lung cancer. Study as a whole: The follow-up PBMC samples were sequenced whenever they were available. The median time to follow-up was about 25 months after resection. Compared with alpha-chain sequences, beta-chain sequences were consistently detected in greater numbers. The mean occurrence of each unique TCR and UMI combination in raw reads exceeded nine. General study results and limits: Relative to follow-up, resection was when ubiquitous expanded tumor TCRs appeared more in blood.

TCRdb processed the 5' RACE reads anew with MiXCR; each CDR3 protein has one entry. Among about 52,000 distinct CDR3 sequences listed, more than 6.5% were seen once. The sample holds many counts of this clonotype. Its antigen is unidentified. Time point denoted: blood at routine non-recurrence follow-up after resection. From tumor, nontumor lung or frozen PBMC, whole RNA was taken unsorted for sequencing. Germline V lookup: CDR1 SNHLY, CDR2 FYNNEI. This CDR3 has 12 amino acids. V lost 8 bases, J lost 0 bases, and 5 bases lay in between. This specimen was PBMCs, taken at follow-up. The chain employs TRBV2 and TRBJ1-3, with no clear D. The TCR originated in a female donor with early-stage non-small cell lung cancer. The CDR3 protein is CASQLSGNTIYF. The CDR3 region has the DNA TGTGCCAGCCAGCTCTCTGGAAACACCATATATTTT.